The 9 T cell receptor beta chains listed next were all sequenced from one sample in a study of T-cell reconstitution after alpha-beta-depleted transplantation in children. Unique molecular identifiers featured in how the TCRbeta library was prepared. TCRdb recomputed calls from the PCR reads with MiXCR, one row per CDR3 protein. The sample records 140,000 or so distinct CDR3 sequences, 8% to 10% being singletons. The source material was PBMCs, mostly from graft donor cells, sampled 180 days after TCRalphabeta/CD19-depleted stem cell transplant. Receptors originate from a female patient under 10 years old who had a stem cell transplant for congenital amegakaryocytic thrombocytopenia, so the T cells may come from the graft donor.

The table lists this clonotype with a few counts. The junction departs from the called germline gene at one end, perhaps through a read error. This chain joins TRBV6-1 and TRBJ2-6, with 9 positions matching TRBD1. Per the germline V gene, CDR1 is MNHNS and CDR2 is SASEGT. This CDR3 spans 15 amino acids. The CDR3 region is CASKRTGDGANGLTF. In nucleotides, the CDR3 is TGTGCCAGCAAGCGGACAGGGGATGGGGCCAACGGCCTGACTTTC.

This clonotype was picked up many times. The chain has TRBV12-3 or TRBV12-4 and TRBJ1-3; no clear D. Trimming removed 4 bases at V and 5 bases at J, with 12 bases between. The CDR3 is 14 residues long. CDR3 sequence: CASSSSLPRNTIYF. CDR3 DNA: TGTGCCAGCAGTTCATCATTACCCAGAAACACCATATATTTT.

This clonotype was counted at least ten times. This chain uses TRBV28 with TRBJ1-2, with D tentatively TRBD1 (6 bases). The CDR3 is 13 residues long. Germline CDR1 MDHEN, CDR2 SYDVKM. Trimming cost V 4 bases and J 4 bases, with 10 bases left between them. The CDR3 region is CASSSGQPYGYTF. In nucleotides, the CDR3 is TGTGCCAGCAGTTCGGGACAACCCTATGGCTACACCTTC.

The J gene is TRBJ2-7, the V gene TRBV5-1; no clear D gene. The V end was cut by 4 bases, the J end by 2 bases, with 10 bases between. The CDR3 is 13 residues long. Germline V CDR1 and CDR2: SGHRS, YFSETQ. CDR3: CASSIKGTYEQYF. DNA of the CDR3: TGCGCCAGCAGCATCAAAGGGACCTACGAGCAGTACTTC. Drawing the rest from reference TRBV5-1 and TRBJ2-7, the complete variable domain is KAGVTQTPRYLIKTRGQQVTLSCSPISGHRSVSWYQQTPGQGLQFLFEYFSETQRNKGNFPGRFSGRQFSNSRSEMNVSTLELGDSALYLCASSIKGTYEQYFGPGTRLTVT.

Ten or more counts support this clonotype. The CDR3 region has the DNA TGCGCCAGCAGCCAAGAAGGAGGGAGGGAGACCCAGTACTTC. Translating it yields CASSQEGGRETQYF. This chain uses TRBV4-1 with TRBJ2-5, with D maybe TRBD2 (6 bases). CDR1 MGHRA and CDR2 YSYEKL come from the germline V gene. The length of the CDR3 is 14 residues. Trimming pared 0 bases from V and 5 bases from J, leaving 10 bases between.

This clonotype was seen at least ten times. This chain links TRBV20-1 with TRBJ1-1; D uncertain. CDR1 is DFQATT and CDR2 is SNEGSKA in the germline V gene (reference sequence). V was clipped by 0 bases and J by 3 bases, with 14 bases between them. This CDR3 is 15 amino acids long. CDR3 in DNA: TGCAGTGCTAGAGAGGTAACGGGAAGGCACACTGAAGCTTTCTTT. Protein product: CSAREVTGRHTEAFF.

CDR3 sequence reads: CASSLAGFGSTEAFF. The CDR3, as DNA: TGCGCCAGCAGCTTGGCAGGGTTTGGGAGCACTGAAGCTTTCTTT. The chain combines TRBV5-1 with TRBJ1-1, with D possibly matching TRBD1 (5 bases). This CDR3 contains 15 residues. CDR1 and CDR2 (germline): SGHRS, YFSETQ. Trimming removed 0 bases at V and 4 bases at J, with 13 bases between. The variable domain in full, completed from reference TRBV5-1 and TRBJ1-1, reads KAGVTQTPRYLIKTRGQQVTLSCSPISGHRSVSWYQQTPGQGLQFLFEYFSETQRNKGNFPGRFSGRQFSNSRSEMNVSTLELGDSALYLCASSLAGFGSTEAFFGQGTRLTVV.

This clonotype was picked up one time. One base away lies a much larger clone, so this may be a sequencing read error. J is TRBJ1-2 and V is TRBV2, with no clear D. V dropped 7 bases and J dropped 1 base, with 16 bases sitting between them. CDR1 is SNHLY and CDR2 is FYNNEI in the germline V gene. This CDR3 spans 15 amino acids. CDR3 sequence: CASNKGHSVNYGYTF. The CDR3 DNA follows: TGTGCCAGCAATAAAGGGCACAGTGTTAACTATGGCTACACCTTC.

This clonotype appeared once. The V and J genes are TRBV19 and TRBJ2-1, with D hard to call. Looked up from germline, CDR1 is LNHDA and CDR2 is SQIVND (reference sequence). The CDR3 spans 11 residues. V lost 1 base to trimming and J lost 12 bases, with 7 bases between them. DNA for the CDR3: TGTGCCAGTAGTATAGCTGATGGGCAGTTCTTC. Its protein product is CASSIADGQFF.